This T cell receptor (beta chain) was obtained from a study of shared T cell receptors in the human thymus. CDR1 is SNHLY and CDR2 is FYNNEI in the germline V gene. The ends lost 10 bases at V and 1 base at J; junction bases unmatched: 13. The length of the CDR3 is 15 residues. This table comes from immunoSEQ multiplex PCR, and its TCRdb copy is limited to in-frame clones, with some not included. The sample carries 600,000 to 900,000 clones, roughly 85% recorded once. The same data also went into a second study, on human thymus T cells.

The TCR was taken from a girl under two years old with a congenital heart defect. The gene calls are TRBV2 and TRBJ2-7, with 7 bases identical to TRBD1. Specimen: thymocytes. CDR3 protein: CAIHEVAGGSYEQYF. For the CDR3, the DNA is TGTGCCATCCACGAGGTGGCAGGGGGATCCTACGAGCAGTACTTC. Using reference TRBV2 and TRBJ2-7 for the parts outside the CDR3, the full variable domain is EPEVTQTPSHQVTQMGQEVILRCVPISNHLYFYWYRQILGQKVEFLVSFYNNEISEKSEIFDDQFSVERPDGSNFTLKIRSTKLEDSAMYFCAIHEVAGGSYEQYFGPGTRLTVT.